Below are 26 T cell receptor beta chains sequenced from a single sample in a study of ipilimumab plus nivolumab after autologous stem cell transplantation. Using immunoSEQ multiplex PCR, the repertoire was profiled, and TCRdb retains in-frame clones only, with some absent. Of approximately 17,000 clones in the sample, roughly 70% are singletons; the top ten hold less than 25%. This sample comprised PBMCs, obtained in a trial of ipilimumab plus nivolumab as post-transplant consolidation. These TCRs come from a male donor with diffuse large B-cell lymphoma.

The chain combines TRBV7-9 with TRBJ2-7; possible D gene TRBD1, 6 bases. Trimming took 9 bases from V and 0 from J, leaving 12 bases between them. From germline, CDR1 is SEHNR and CDR2 FQNEAQ (reference sequence). There are 13 residues in the CDR3. CDR3 bases: TGTGCCAGTGATAGGGGGAACTCCTACGAGCAGTACTTC. It encodes CASDRGNSYEQYF.

This clone turned up a few times. The chain links TRBV6-1 to TRBJ2-3; D not resolved. Deletions cut 2 bases from V and 3 bases from J, with 12 bases between. Germline V gene lookup returns CDR1 MNHNS and CDR2 SASEGT. The CDR3 totals 15 residues. The CDR3 spells CASSETLGWTDTQYF. CDR3 bases: TGTGCCAGCAGTGAAACCTTGGGGTGGACAGATACGCAGTATTTT.

This rearrangement joins TRBV7-3 to TRBJ1-6; TRBD1 matches 7 bases. The trim removed 5 bases at V and 5 bases at J, leaving 3 bases unmatched. The CDR3 has 14 amino acids. Germline-derived CDR1 and CDR2 are SGHTA and FQGTGA. The CDR3 here is CASSRTGHNSPLHF. The CDR3 region has the DNA TGTGCCAGCAGCCGGACAGGTCATAATTCACCCCTCCACTTT.

The V call is TRBV9, the J call TRBJ1-5; possibly TRBD1 for D (6 bases). The V end was cut by 2 bases, the J end by 4 bases, with 13 bases between. Germline loops: CDR1 SGDLS, CDR2 YYNGEE. The CDR3 sequence is 15 residues long. The CDR3 nucleotides read TGTGCCAGCAGCGTTTCTGGACAGTTTAATCAGCCCCAGCATTTT. Protein product: CASSVSGQFNQPQHF.

This sequence joins TRBV5-1 and TRBJ1-5; no clear D gene. The ends were cut back, 0 bases at V and 2 bases at J, with 6 bases in the middle. The CDR3 extends over 14 amino acids. The germline CDR1 and CDR2 sequences are SGHRS and YFSETQ. For the CDR3, the DNA is TGCGCCAGCAGCTTGGAAGGAGGCAATCAGCCCCAGCATTTT. Residues: CASSLEGGNQPQHF.

V usage is TRBV7-4 and J usage is TRBJ2-7; possibly TRBD2 for D (5 bases). Germline assignment: CDR1 SGHVT and CDR2 SQSDAQ. Trimming stripped 5 bases from V and 5 bases from J, with 10 bases between. The CDR3 is 12 amino acids. In DNA, the CDR3 is TGTGCCAGCAGCCCGTACGGGGACGAGCAGTACTTC. This sequence encodes CASSPYGDEQYF.

The gene calls are TRBV7-6 and TRBJ1-5, with D unclear. Looked up from germline, CDR1 is SGHVS and CDR2 is FNYEAQ. Trimming removed 3 bases from V and 4 bases from J, with 10 bases in between. The CDR3 runs to 14 residues. The CDR3 protein is CASSFLQRNQPQHF. The CDR3, as DNA: TGTGCCAGCAGCTTTTTACAGAGGAATCAGCCCCAGCATTTT.

In this sample, this clone turned up a few times. The chain uses TRBV7-3 and TRBJ2-2, with D unclear. This CDR3 has 14 amino acids. CDR1 and CDR2 from the germline V gene are SGHTA and FQGTGA. V lost 2 bases to trimming and J lost 1 base, with 5 bases between them. The CDR3 reads CASSLDGNTGELFF. CDR3 bases: TGTGCCAGCAGCTTAGACGGGAACACCGGGGAGCTGTTTTTT. Combining the CDR3 with reference TRBV7-3 and TRBJ2-2 gives the whole variable domain GAGVSQTPSNKVTEKGKYVELRCDPISGHTALYWYRQSLGQGPEFLIYFQGTGAADDSGLPNDRFFAVRPEGSVSTLKIQRTERGDSAVYLCASSLDGNTGELFFGEGSRLTVL.

The chain joins TRBV19 to TRBJ1-6; 8 positions agree with TRBD1. Germline V gives CDR1 LNHDA, CDR2 SQIVND (reference sequence). There are 16 residues in the CDR3. V trimming: 6 bases; J trimming: 7 bases; junction bases outside the gene matches: 11. CDR3 DNA sequence: TGTGCCAGTAGCCTCTCCCGGGACAGGATCAATTCACCCCTCCACTTT. It codes for CASSLSRDRINSPLHF.

The chain couples TRBV5-1 to TRBJ2-7, with 8 positions matching TRBD1. Looked up from germline, CDR1 is SGHRS and CDR2 is YFSETQ. The CDR3 contains 15 residues. V lost 5 bases to trimming and J lost 3 bases; unmatched junction nucleotides: 10. CDR3: CASRITGGLYYEQYF. In DNA form, the CDR3 reads TGCGCCAGCAGGATCACAGGGGGTCTTTACTACGAGCAGTACTTC.

This chain uses TRBV6-1 with TRBJ2-3; a weak D match, TRBD2 (6 bases). The V and J ends lost 7 bases and 3 bases respectively, with 14 bases between them. This CDR3 comprises 14 residues. Looked up from germline, CDR1 is MNHNS and CDR2 is SASEGT. CDR3 bases: TGTGCCAGCACTGCCCGGACTAAGACAGATACGCAGTATTTT. Translated: CASTARTKTDTQYF.

This rearrangement joins TRBV5-1 to TRBJ2-2, with 8 bases aligning to TRBD2. CDR1 is SGHRS and CDR2 is YFSETQ in the germline V gene. The CDR3 has 16 amino acids. J was trimmed by 5 bases and V by 2 bases; bases with no gene match: 8. The CDR3 sequence is CASSFTAGARTGELFF. CDR3 bases: TGCGCCAGCAGCTTTACAGCGGGGGCACGGACCGGGGAGCTGTTTTTT. The variable domain in full, completed from reference TRBV5-1 and TRBJ2-2, reads KAGVTQTPRYLIKTRGQQVTLSCSPISGHRSVSWYQQTPGQGLQFLFEYFSETQRNKGNFPGRFSGRQFSNSRSEMNVSTLELGDSALYLCASSFTAGARTGELFFGEGSRLTVL.

This clone was counted only a few times. The chain is built from TRBV11-2 and TRBJ1-1; 8 nucleotides line up with TRBD1. The J segment lost 2 bases and the V segment lost 5 bases, leaving 10 bases of the junction unmatched. From germline, CDR1 is SGHAT and CDR2 FQNNGV. CDR3 length: 16 residues. In DNA form, the CDR3 reads TGTGCCAGCAGCCTCCACCCTGGGACAGGTAACACTGAAGCTTTCTTT. Its protein is CASSLHPGTGNTEAFF.

The chain recombines TRBV10-1 with TRBJ2-1, with D possibly being TRBD1 or TRBD2 (7 bases each). Per germline, CDR1 WNHNN and CDR2 SYGVQD (reference sequence). V lost 2 bases, J lost 2 bases, and 10 bases lay in between. This CDR3 has 15 residues. The CDR3 nucleotides read TGCGCCAGCAGTGAGGCAGGGGGGGCCTACAATGAGCAGTTCTTC. Residues: CASSEAGGAYNEQFF.

This rearrangement joins TRBV11-1 to TRBJ2-3; no reliable D call. Between the trimmed V and J ends, which lost 9 bases and 0 bases, there was a span of 19 bases. The CDR3 is 16 amino acids. Germline loops: CDR1 SGHAT, CDR2 FQDESV (reference sequence). The CDR3 coding sequence is TGTGCCAGTAGCAAACCTGGGGTTTCTAGCACAGATACGCAGTATTTT. This encodes CASSKPGVSSTDTQYF.

The chain links TRBV7-8 to TRBJ2-1; 7 bases line up with TRBD2. The CDR3 length is 15 residues. Per the germline V gene, CDR1 is SGHVS and CDR2 is FQNEAQ. The J segment lost 5 bases and the V segment lost 1 base, leaving 5 bases of the junction unmatched. The CDR3 DNA is TGTGCCAGCAGCTTAGGGGGCGGGAGTCACAATGAGCAGTTCTTC. This codes for CASSLGGGSHNEQFF.

This clone occurred a few times. V and J are TRBV6-1 and TRBJ2-7, with no clear D. V lost 1 base to trimming and J lost 0 bases, with 7 bases between them. The germline CDR1 and CDR2 sequences are MNHNS and SASEGT. The CDR3 spans 14 residues. The CDR3 DNA sequence: TGTGCCAGCAGTGAAGTCCCCCTCTCCTACGAGCAGTACTTC. Protein: CASSEVPLSYEQYF.

The chain joins TRBV5-1 to TRBJ2-5; D is possibly TRBD1 (6 bases). This CDR3 comprises 14 residues. CDR1 SGHRS and CDR2 YFSETQ come from the germline V gene. Trimming removed 0 bases at V and 3 bases at J, with 9 bases between. CDR3 protein: CASSLVQGKETQYF. The DNA of the CDR3 is TGCGCCAGCAGCTTGGTACAGGGAAAAGAGACCCAGTACTTC.

The chain is built from TRBV11-3 and TRBJ2-1; D may be TRBD2 (6 bases). Trimming shortened V by 5 bases and J by 1 base, and 18 bases separated the two germline ends. Germline CDR1 is SGHNT and CDR2 is YENEEA. The CDR3 is 17 amino acids. The CDR3 sequence: CASSRHSGGRSYNEQFF. The CDR3 DNA follows: TGTGCCAGCAGCCGACATAGCGGAGGACGTTCCTACAATGAGCAGTTCTTC.

This chain links TRBV4-1 with TRBJ2-1; 7 bases are a match to TRBD1. Germline trimming cut 0 bases from V and 14 bases from J; bases unmatched to any gene: 10. The CDR3 sequence is 14 residues long. Germline V CDR1 and CDR2: MGHRA, YSYEKL. CDR3 nucleotide sequence: TGCGCCAGCAGCCAAGACATGGTGGCAGGGGGTGAGTTCTTC. This encodes CASSQDMVAGGEFF.

J is TRBJ2-5 and V is TRBV2, with D perhaps TRBD1 (6 bases). CDR1 SNHLY and CDR2 FYNNEI come from the germline V gene. This CDR3 comprises 14 residues. The V and J ends lost 6 bases and 1 base respectively, with 12 bases between them. The CDR3 DNA reads TGTGCCAGCAGGGTACGACAGGTCCAAGAGACCCAGTACTTC. This sequence encodes CASRVRQVQETQYF. Full variable domain (rest looked up from reference TRBV2 and TRBJ2-5): EPEVTQTPSHQVTQMGQEVILRCVPISNHLYFYWYRQILGQKVEFLVSFYNNEISEKSEIFDDQFSVERPDGSNFTLKIRSTKLEDSAMYFCASRVRQVQETQYFGPGTRLLVL.

Note on this clone: Different DNA sequences within this sample yield the same CDR3. The V gene is TRBV5-4, the J gene TRBJ2-1; D tentatively reads TRBD1 or TRBD2 (5 bases each). Trimming removed 0 bases from V and 2 bases from J, with 9 bases in between. In germline, CDR1 is SGHNT, CDR2 YYREEE (reference sequence). CDR3 length equals 15 residues. CDR3 amino acids: CASSLAGTAYNEQFF. The DNA of the CDR3 is TGTGCCAGCAGCTTGGCCGGGACGGCCTACAATGAGCAGTTCTTC.

The chain combines TRBV30 with TRBJ2-7; D could derive from TRBD1 or TRBD2 (5 bases each). Germline assignment: CDR1 GTSNPN and CDR2 SVGIG (reference sequence). CDR3 size: 12 residues. V was trimmed by 5 bases and J by 4 bases, leaving 12 bases between them. The CDR3 spells CAWGWGPYEQYF. CDR3 nucleotide sequence: TGTGCCTGGGGGTGGGGACCATACGAGCAGTACTTC.

This sequence joins TRBV27 and TRBJ2-5; possibly TRBD1 for D (8 bases). Trimming took off 4 bases at V and 4 bases at J, with 16 bases between the two ends. Germline loops: CDR1 MNHEY, CDR2 SMNVEV (reference sequence). This CDR3 spans 15 amino acids. CDR3 in amino acids: CASSSPTGEGETQYF. The CDR3 DNA follows: TGTGCCAGCAGTTCACCGACAGGGGAGGGAGAGACCCAGTACTTC.

This clone was seen only a few times. The rearrangement links TRBV19 to TRBJ1-1; D may be TRBD1 (5 bases). The CDR3 is 13 residues long. Germline CDR1 LNHDA, CDR2 SQIVND (reference sequence). Trimming took 8 bases from V and 5 from J, leaving 15 bases between them. In DNA form, the CDR3 reads TGTGCCAGTCTGCCGGGACGAGGGACTGAAGCTTTCTTT. It encodes CASLPGRGTEAFF.

This clone has only one observation. The gene calls are TRBV21-1 and TRBJ2-3; the table's D call TRBD1 went unverified against the DNA. TRBV21-1 is labeled a pseudogene. The CDR3 is made up of 17 amino acids. CDR3 DNA sequence: TGTGCCAGCAGCACTCCGACAGGCCCTGTCTGGGCAGATACGCAGTATTTT. Protein: CASSTPTGPVWADTQYF.